This entry is about one T cell receptor (beta chain). Among the donors, all were Caucasian adults who lived in Nashville, Tennessee. The study used approximately 90 million PBMCs per unsorted sample for genomic DNA. Sequenced by immunoSEQ multiplex PCR; TCRdb stores in-frame clones only, minus some. Among 450,000 to 600,000 clones listed, less than 85% were seen once. The CDR3 sequence is 15 residues long. V was trimmed by 6 bases and J by 0 bases, leaving 9 bases between them. Germline V gene data show CDR1 as KGHSH and CDR2 as LQKENI. This entry comes from a study of shared clonotypes between healthy human individuals.

This sequence was found in a woman between 35 and 50 years old in good health. Some clones in this sample may be carry-over from other donors' samples. The V gene is TRBV18, the J gene TRBJ2-6; no firm D call. Material: PBMCs. The CDR3 DNA is TGTGCCAGCTCCTCCCCAGGCTCTGGGGCCAACGTCCTGACTTTC. This encodes CASSSPGSGANVLTF.